This TCR beta chain was profiled in a study of T-cell reconstitution after alpha-beta-depleted transplantation in children. Germline V gene data show CDR1 as SGHRS and CDR2 as YFSETQ. The ends were cut back, 4 bases at V and 7 bases at J, with 24 bases in the middle. The CDR3 extends over 16 amino acids. This clonotype has only a few counts. Unique molecular identifiers were incorporated during preparation of the TCRbeta library. Via MiXCR, TCRdb re-called the PCR reads, giving one row per CDR3 protein. The sample holds some 340,000 distinct CDR3 sequences, 9% to 12% seen once. The V gene is TRBV5-1, the J gene TRBJ2-7, with D possibly being TRBD1 (6 bases). The receptor was derived from a human donor who donated a stem cell graft to a child with acute lymphoblastic leukemia. The specimen was PBMCs from the stem cell graft donor, collected from the stem cell graft. Here the CDR3 DNA reads TGCGCCAGCAGCGCCACAGGGCCAAGCTCACCCGGGGAGCAGTACTTC. Its translation is CASSATGPSSPGEQYF.